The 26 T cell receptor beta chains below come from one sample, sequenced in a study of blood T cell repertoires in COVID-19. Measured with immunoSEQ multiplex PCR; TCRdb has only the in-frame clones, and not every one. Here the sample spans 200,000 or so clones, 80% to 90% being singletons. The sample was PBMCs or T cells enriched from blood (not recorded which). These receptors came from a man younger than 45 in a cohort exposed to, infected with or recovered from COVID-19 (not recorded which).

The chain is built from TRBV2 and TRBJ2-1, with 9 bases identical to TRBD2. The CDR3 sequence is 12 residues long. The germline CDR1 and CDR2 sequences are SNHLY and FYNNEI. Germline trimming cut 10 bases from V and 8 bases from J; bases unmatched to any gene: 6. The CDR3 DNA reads TGTGCCACTAGCGGGAATTGGCATGAGCAGTTCTTC. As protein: CATSGNWHEQFF.

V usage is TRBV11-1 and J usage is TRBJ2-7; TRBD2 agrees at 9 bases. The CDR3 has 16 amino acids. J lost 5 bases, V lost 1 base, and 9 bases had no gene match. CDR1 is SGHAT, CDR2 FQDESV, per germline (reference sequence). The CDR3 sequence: CASSLDLSSGTDEQYF. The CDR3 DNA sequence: TGTGCCAGCAGCTTAGATTTGTCTAGCGGGACAGACGAGCAGTACTTC.

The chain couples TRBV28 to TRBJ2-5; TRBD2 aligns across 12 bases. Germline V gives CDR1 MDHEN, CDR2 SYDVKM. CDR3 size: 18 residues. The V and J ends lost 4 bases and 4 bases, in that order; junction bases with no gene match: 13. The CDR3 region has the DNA TGTGCCAGCAGTTCTAGCGGGAGGGCCCGTCATCTGGTAGAGACCCAGTACTTC. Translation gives CASSSSGRARHLVETQYF.

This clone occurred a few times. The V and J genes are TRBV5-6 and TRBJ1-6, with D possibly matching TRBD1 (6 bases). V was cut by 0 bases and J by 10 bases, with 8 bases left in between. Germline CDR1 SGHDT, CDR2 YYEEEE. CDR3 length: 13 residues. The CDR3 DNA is TGTGCCAGCAGCTTGGCAGGGGACTCACCCCTCCACTTT. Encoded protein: CASSLAGDSPLHF.

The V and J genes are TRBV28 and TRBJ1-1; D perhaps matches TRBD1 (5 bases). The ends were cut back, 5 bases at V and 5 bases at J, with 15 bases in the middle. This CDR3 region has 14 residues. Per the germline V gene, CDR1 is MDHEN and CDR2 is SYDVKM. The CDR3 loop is CASSPARVRTEAFF. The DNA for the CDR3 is TGTGCCAGCAGTCCCGCCAGGGTAAGGACTGAAGCTTTCTTT.

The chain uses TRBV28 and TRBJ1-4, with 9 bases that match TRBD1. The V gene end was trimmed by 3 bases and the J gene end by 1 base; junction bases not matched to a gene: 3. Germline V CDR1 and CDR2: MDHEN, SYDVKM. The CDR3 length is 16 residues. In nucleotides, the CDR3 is TGTGCCAGCAGTTTCGGGACAGGGCGAACTAATGAAAAACTGTTTTTT. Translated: CASSFGTGRTNEKLFF.

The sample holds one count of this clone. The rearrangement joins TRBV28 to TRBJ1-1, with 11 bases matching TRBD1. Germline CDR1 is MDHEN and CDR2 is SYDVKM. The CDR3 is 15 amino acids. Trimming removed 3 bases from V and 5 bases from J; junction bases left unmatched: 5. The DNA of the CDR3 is TGTGCCAGCAGTTTGCCGGGACAGGGGGTGACTGAAGCTTTCTTT. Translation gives CASSLPGQGVTEAFF.

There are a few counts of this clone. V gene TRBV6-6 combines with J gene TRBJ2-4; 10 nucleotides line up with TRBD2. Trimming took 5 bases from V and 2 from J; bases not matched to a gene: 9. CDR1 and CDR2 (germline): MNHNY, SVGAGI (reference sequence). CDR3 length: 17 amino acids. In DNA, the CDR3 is TGTGCCAGCAGTCGGACCCTAGCGGGGGCGACCAAAAACATTCAGTACTTC. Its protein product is CASSRTLAGATKNIQYF.

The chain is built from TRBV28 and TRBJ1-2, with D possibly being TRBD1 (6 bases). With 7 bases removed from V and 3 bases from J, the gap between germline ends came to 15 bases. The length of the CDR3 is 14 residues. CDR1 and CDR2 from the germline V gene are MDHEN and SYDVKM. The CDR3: CASTSGAPHYGYTF. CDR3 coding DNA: TGTGCCAGCACTTCAGGGGCGCCCCACTATGGCTACACCTTC.

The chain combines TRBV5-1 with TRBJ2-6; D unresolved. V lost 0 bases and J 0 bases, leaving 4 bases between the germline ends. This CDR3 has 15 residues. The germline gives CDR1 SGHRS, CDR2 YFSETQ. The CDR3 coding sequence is TGCGCCAGCAGCTTGGATATCTCTGGGGCCAACGTCCTGACTTTC. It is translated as CASSLDISGANVLTF. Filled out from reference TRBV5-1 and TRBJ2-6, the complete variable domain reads KAGVTQTPRYLIKTRGQQVTLSCSPISGHRSVSWYQQTPGQGLQFLFEYFSETQRNKGNFPGRFSGRQFSNSRSEMNVSTLELGDSALYLCASSLDISGANVLTFGAGSRLTVL.

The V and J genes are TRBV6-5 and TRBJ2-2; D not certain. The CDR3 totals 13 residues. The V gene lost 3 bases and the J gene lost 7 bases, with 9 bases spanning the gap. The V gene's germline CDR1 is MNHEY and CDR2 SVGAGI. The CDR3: CASSYYLFGELFF. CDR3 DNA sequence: TGTGCCAGCAGTTATTATCTCTTCGGGGAGCTGTTTTTT.

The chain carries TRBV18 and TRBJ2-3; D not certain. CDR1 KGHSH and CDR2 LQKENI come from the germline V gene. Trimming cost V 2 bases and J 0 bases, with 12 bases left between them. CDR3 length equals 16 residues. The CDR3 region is CASSPFMRRSTDTQYF. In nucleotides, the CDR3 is TGTGCCAGCTCACCATTTATGCGCAGGAGCACAGATACGCAGTATTTT.

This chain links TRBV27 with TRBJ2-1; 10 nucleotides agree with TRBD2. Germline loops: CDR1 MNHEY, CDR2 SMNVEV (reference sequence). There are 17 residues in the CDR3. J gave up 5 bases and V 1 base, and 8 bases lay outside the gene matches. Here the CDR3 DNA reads TGTGCCAGCAGTTTATGGGGTTTAGCGGGAGGTCACAATGAGCAGTTCTTC. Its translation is CASSLWGLAGGHNEQFF.

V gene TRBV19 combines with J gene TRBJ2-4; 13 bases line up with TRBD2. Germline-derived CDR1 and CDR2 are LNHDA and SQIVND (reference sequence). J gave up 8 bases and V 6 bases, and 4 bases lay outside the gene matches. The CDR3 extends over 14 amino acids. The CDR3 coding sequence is TGTGCCAGTAGAGGACTAGCGGGAGTCGACATTCAGTACTTC. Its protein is CASRGLAGVDIQYF. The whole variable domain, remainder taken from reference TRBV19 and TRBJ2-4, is DGGITQSPKYLFRKEGQNVTLSCEQNLNHDAMYWYRQDPGQGLRLIYYSQIVNDFQKGDIAEGYSVSREKKESFPLTVTSAQKNPTAFYLCASRGLAGVDIQYFGAGTRLSVL.

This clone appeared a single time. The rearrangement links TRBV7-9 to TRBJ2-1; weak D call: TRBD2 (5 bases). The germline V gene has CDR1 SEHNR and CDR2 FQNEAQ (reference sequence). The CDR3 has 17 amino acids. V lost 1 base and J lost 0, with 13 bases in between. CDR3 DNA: TGTGCCAGCAGCTTAGAGTCGCGACTACTCTCCTACAATGAGCAGTTCTTC. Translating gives CASSLESRLLSYNEQFF.

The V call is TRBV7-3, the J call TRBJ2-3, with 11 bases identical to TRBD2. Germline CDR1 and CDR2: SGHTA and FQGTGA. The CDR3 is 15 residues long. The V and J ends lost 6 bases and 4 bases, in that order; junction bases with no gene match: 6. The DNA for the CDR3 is TGTGCCAGCAGGCCGACTAGCGGGAACGCAGATACGCAGTATTTT. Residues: CASRPTSGNADTQYF.

DNA for the CDR3: TGTGCCAGCAGTTACTCCGGACAGGGGACCGGGGAGCTGTTTTTT. Its protein product is CASSYSGQGTGELFF. The V gene is TRBV6-6, the J gene TRBJ2-2, with 9 bases aligning to TRBD1. The CDR3 extends over 15 amino acids. Unmatched junction bases numbered 1, after V lost 0 bases and J lost 5 bases. CDR1 is MNHNY and CDR2 is SVGAGI in the germline V gene (reference sequence).

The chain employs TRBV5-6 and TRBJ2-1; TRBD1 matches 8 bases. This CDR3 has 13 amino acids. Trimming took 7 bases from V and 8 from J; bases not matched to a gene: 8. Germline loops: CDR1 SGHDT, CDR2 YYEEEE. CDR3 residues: CASYTQGADEQFF. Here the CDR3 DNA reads TGTGCCAGCTACACCCAGGGGGCTGATGAGCAGTTCTTC. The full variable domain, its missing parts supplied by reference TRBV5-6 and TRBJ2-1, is DAGVTQSPTHLIKTRGQQVTLRCSPKSGHDTVSWYQQALGQGPQFIFQYYEEEERQRGNFPDRFSGHQFPNYSSELNVNALLLGDSALYLCASYTQGADEQFFGPGTRLTVL.

The CDR3 bases are TGTGCCAGCAGTTTGACCGAGGGGGTCCAGCCCCAGCATTTT. This codes for CASSLTEGVQPQHF. The V call is TRBV27, the J call TRBJ1-5, with a weak D call TRBD1 (6 bases). Germline lookup yields CDR1 MNHEY and CDR2 SMNVEV (reference sequence). The CDR3 sequence is 14 residues long. The V and J ends lost 3 bases and 7 bases respectively, with 13 bases between them.

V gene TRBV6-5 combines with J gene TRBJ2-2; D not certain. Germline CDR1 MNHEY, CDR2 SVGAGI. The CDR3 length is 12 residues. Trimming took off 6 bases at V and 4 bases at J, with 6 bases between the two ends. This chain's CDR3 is CASSDSTGELFF. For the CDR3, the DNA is TGTGCCAGCAGCGACTCCACCGGGGAGCTGTTTTTT.

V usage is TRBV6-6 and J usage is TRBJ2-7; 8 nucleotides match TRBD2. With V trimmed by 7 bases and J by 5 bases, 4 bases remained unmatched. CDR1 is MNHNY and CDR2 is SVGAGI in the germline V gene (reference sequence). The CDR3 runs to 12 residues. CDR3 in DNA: TGTGCCAGCATGCGGGGGGCAGACGAGCAGTACTTC. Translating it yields CASMRGADEQYF.

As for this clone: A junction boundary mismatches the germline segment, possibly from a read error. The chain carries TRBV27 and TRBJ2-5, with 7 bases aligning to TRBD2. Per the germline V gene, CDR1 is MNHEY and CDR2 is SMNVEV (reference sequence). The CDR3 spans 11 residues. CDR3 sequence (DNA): TGTGCCCAACAGAGGCAGCGGGGAAAAAACTTC. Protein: CAQQRQRGKNF.

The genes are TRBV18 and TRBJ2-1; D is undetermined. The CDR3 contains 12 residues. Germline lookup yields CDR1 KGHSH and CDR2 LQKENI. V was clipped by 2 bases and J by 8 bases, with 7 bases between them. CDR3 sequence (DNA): TGTGCCAGCTCACCAACCCGGGATGAGCAGTTCTTC. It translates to CASSPTRDEQFF. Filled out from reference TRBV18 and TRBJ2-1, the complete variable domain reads NAGVMQNPRHLVRRRGQEARLRCSPMKGHSHVYWYRQLPEEGLKFMVYLQKENIIDESGMPKERFSAEFPKEGPSILRIQQVVRGDSAAYFCASSPTRDEQFFGPGTRLTVL.

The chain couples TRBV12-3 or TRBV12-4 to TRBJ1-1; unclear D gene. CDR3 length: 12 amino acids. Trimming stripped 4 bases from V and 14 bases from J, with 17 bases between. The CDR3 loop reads CASSWASPDRFF. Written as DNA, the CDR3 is TGTGCCAGCAGTTGGGCATCCCCGGATCGCTTCTTT.

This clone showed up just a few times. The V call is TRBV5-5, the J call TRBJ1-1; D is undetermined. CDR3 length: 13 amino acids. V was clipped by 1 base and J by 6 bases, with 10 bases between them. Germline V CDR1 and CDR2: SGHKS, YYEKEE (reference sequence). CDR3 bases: TGTGCCAGCAGCTTGAACGGGTTCGCTGAAGCTTTCTTT. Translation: CASSLNGFAEAFF.

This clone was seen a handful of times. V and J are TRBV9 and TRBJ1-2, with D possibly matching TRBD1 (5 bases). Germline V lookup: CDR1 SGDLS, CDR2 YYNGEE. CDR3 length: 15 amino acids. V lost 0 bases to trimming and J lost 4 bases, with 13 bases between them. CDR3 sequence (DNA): TGTGCCAGCAGCGTAGATAGGGGAGGAGGCTATGGCTACACCTTC. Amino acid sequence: CASSVDRGGGYGYTF.